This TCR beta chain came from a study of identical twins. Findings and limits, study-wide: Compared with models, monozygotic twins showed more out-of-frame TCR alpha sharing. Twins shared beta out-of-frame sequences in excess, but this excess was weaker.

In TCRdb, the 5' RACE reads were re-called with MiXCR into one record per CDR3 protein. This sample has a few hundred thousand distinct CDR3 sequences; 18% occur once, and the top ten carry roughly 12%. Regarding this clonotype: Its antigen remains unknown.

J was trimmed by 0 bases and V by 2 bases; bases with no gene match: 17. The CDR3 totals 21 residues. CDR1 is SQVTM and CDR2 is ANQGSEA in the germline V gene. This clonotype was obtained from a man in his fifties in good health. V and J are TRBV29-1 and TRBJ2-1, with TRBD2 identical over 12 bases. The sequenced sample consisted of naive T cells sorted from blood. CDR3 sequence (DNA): TGCAGCGTTGAAAGGGGCCTAGCGGGAGGGCCCAAAGGTCGCTCCTACAATGAGCAGTTCTTC. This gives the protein CSVERGLAGGPKGRSYNEQFF.